The present TCR beta chain was sequenced within a study of T cells in Graves' hyperthyroidism and ophthalmopathy. Blood sampling occurred at first hyperthyroidism diagnosis, ahead of any ophthalmopathy symptoms. Researchers took RNA transcripts and amplified the TCR beta CDR3 regions from them. The study used the HTBI primer set for a first-round RT-PCR of the TCR CDR3. TCRdb fed the multiplex PCR reads into MiXCR, producing one record per CDR3 protein. The sample contains fewer than 450,000 distinct CDR3 sequences, about 18% of which appear only once. Germline V lookup: CDR1 MNHNS, CDR2 SASEGT. V lost 2 bases, J lost 9 bases, and 8 bases lay in between. The CDR3 runs 13 residues.

The chain joins TRBV6-1 to TRBJ1-6, with a tentative D call TRBD1 (5 bases). The sample consisted of blood. The TCR sequence derives from a woman in her twenties or thirties with Graves' hyperthyroidism that later progressed to Graves' ophthalmopathy. The CDR3 protein is CASSEWRGSPLHF. CDR3 in DNA: TGTGCCAGCAGTGAATGGAGGGGTTCACCCCTCCACTTT.